This is a list of T cell receptor beta chains from one sample in a study of cytomegalovirus exposure and HLA in healthy donors. Generated by immunoSEQ multiplex PCR, the TCRdb table keeps only in-frame clones and is missing some. The data hold 150,000 to 200,000 clones, with roughly 85% observed a single time. The source material was PBMCs. These receptors were obtained from a man younger than 35 in good health and CMV-seropositive. Both conserved end residues are part of each CDR3. The D gene is left open where the match is weak. Size is omitted from some rows. Given values are once, few, many or a class for expanded clones.

TRBV5-6	-	TRBJ2-3	-	CASSLRQGLTDTQYF	TGTGCCAGCAGCTTGCGACAGGGACTCACAGATACGCAGTATTTT
TRBV7-9	-	TRBJ2-7	TRBD1	CASETGQGAYEQYF	TGTGCCAGCGAAACCGGACAGGGGGCCTACGAGCAGTACTTC
TRBV10-2	-	TRBJ2-4	-	CASRAGGKNIQYF	TGCGCCAGCAGAGCCGGGGGAAAAAACATTCAGTACTTC
TRBV19	few	TRBJ2-7	-	CASRGRDYEQYF	TGTGCCAGTAGGGGCAGGGACTACGAGCAGTACTTC
TRBV6-4	-	TRBJ2-3	TRBD2	CASSDPTSGLDTQYF	TGTGCCAGCAGTGACCCTACTAGCGGCCTAGATACGCAGTATTTT
TRBV11-2	once	TRBJ2-1	-	CASSTGRGQGDNEQFF	TGTGCCAGCAGCACCGGGAGGGGGCAGGGGGACAATGAGCAGTTCTTC
TRBV19	-	TRBJ2-7	TRBD2	CASSWSGEGAYEQYF	TGTGCCAGTAGTTGGAGTGGGGAGGGAGCCTACGAGCAGTACTTC
TRBV4-1	-	TRBJ2-7	-	CASSQVPGVSSYEQYF	TGCGCCAGCAGCCAAGTGCCCGGGGTGAGCTCCTACGAGCAGTACTTC
TRBV7-8	-	TRBJ2-1	TRBD2	CASSPVGRGVEQFF	TGTGCCAGCAGCCCTGTTGGGCGGGGGGTTGAGCAGTTCTTC
TRBV2	few	TRBJ1-5	-	CASRESNQPQHF	TGTGCCAGCAGGGAGAGCAATCAGCCCCAGCATTTT
TRBV7-9	once	TRBJ1-2	-	CASSPGAKPNYGYTF	TGTGCCAGCAGCCCAGGGGCAAAACCTAACTATGGCTACACCTTC
TRBV4-1	-	TRBJ1-3	-	CASSPRGAGNTIYF	TGCGCCAGCAGCCCCCGGGGGGCTGGAAACACCATATATTTT
TRBV5-6	-	TRBJ2-2	TRBD1	CASSATGATGELFF	TGTGCCAGCAGCGCAACAGGGGCTACCGGGGAGCTGTTTTTT
TRBV7-8	-	TRBJ1-2	TRBD1	CATDWTGDLNYGYTF	TGTGCCACCGATTGGACAGGGGACCTTAACTATGGCTACACCTTC
TRBV7-9	-	TRBJ2-1	TRBD2	CASSALAGTYNEQFF	TGTGCCAGCAGCGCACTAGCGGGGACCTACAATGAGCAGTTCTTC